This T cell receptor beta chain came from a study of T cell responses to AZD1222 COVID-19 vaccine. This CDR3 is 12 amino acids long. V was pared by 6 bases and J by 9 bases, with 10 bases of the junction left unmatched. Germline V lookup: CDR1 SQVTM, CDR2 ANQGSEA. Study-level results: Only six AZD1222 recipients tested seropositive at baseline.

On this clone: Its antigen is unknown.

Clones were read by immunoSEQ multiplex PCR, and TCRdb kept only the in-frame ones, dropping some. The sample consists of some 74,000 clones, nearly 90% of them appearing once. The TCR comes from an adult who received the AZD1222 COVID-19 vaccine. Here the sequenced sample was peripheral blood, taken 28 days after the second AZD1222 dose. The chain uses TRBV29-1 and TRBJ2-5; 7 bases agree with TRBD2. CDR3 sequence: CSVPSGGTSQYF. CDR3 nucleotides: TGCAGCGTGCCTAGCGGAGGAACGTCCCAGTACTTC.